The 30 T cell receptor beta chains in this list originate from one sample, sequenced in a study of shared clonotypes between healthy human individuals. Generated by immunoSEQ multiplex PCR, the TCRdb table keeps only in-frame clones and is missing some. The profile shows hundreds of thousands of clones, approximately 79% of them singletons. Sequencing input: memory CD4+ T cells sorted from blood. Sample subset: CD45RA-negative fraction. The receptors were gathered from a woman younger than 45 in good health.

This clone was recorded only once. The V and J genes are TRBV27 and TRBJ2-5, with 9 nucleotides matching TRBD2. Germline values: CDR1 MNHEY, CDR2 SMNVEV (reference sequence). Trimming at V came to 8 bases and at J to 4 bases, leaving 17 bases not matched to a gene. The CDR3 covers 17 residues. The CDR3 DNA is TGTGCCAGCCCCCGAAGCGGGCGGGAGGGCCGAGTAGAGACCCAGTACTTC. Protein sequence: CASPRSGREGRVETQYF.

The DNA of the CDR3 is TGTGCCAGCGCCCCAGGGGGGGAAAAGAACGAGCAGTACTTC. It specifies CASAPGGEKNEQYF. This chain joins TRBV28 and TRBJ2-7; D may be TRBD1 or TRBD2 (7 bases each). V was cut by 8 bases and J by 5 bases, with 19 bases left in between. This CDR3 is built from 14 residues. Looked up from germline, CDR1 is MDHEN and CDR2 is SYDVKM. Full variable domain (outside the CDR3, taken from reference TRBV28 and TRBJ2-7): DVKVTQSSRYLVKRTGEKVFLECVQDMDHENMFWYRQDPGLGLRLIYFSYDVKMKEKGDIPEGYSVSREKKERFSLILESASTNQTSMYLCASAPGGEKNEQYFGPGTRLTVT.

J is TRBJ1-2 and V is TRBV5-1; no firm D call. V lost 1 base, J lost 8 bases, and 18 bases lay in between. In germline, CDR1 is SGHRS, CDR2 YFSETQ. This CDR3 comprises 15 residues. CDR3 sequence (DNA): TGCGCCAGCAGCTTGAGCGTCTATCAGCCGGAGGGCTACACCTTC. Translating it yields CASSLSVYQPEGYTF.

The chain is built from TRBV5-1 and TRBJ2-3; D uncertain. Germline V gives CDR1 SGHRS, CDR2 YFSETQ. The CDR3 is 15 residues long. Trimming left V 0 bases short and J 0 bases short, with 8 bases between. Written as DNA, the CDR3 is TGCGCCAGCAGCTTGGAATTCGGGAGCACAGATACGCAGTATTTT. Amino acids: CASSLEFGSTDTQYF. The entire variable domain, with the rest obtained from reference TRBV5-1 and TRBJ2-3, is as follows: KAGVTQTPRYLIKTRGQQVTLSCSPISGHRSVSWYQQTPGQGLQFLFEYFSETQRNKGNFPGRFSGRQFSNSRSEMNVSTLELGDSALYLCASSLEFGSTDTQYFGPGTRLTVL.

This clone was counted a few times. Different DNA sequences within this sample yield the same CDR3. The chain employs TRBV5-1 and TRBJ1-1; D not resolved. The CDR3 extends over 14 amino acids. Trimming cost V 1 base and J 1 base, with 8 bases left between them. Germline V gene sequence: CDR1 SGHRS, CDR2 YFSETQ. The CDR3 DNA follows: TGCGCCAGCAGCTTGACTCTTAGGAACACTGAAGCTTTCTTT. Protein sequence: CASSLTLRNTEAFF.

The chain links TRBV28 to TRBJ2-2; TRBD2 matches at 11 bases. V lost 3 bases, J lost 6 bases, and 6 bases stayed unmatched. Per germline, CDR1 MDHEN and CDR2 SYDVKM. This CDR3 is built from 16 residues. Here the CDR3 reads CASSFVSGRAPGELFF. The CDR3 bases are TGTGCCAGCAGTTTTGTTAGCGGGAGGGCCCCCGGGGAGCTGTTTTTT.

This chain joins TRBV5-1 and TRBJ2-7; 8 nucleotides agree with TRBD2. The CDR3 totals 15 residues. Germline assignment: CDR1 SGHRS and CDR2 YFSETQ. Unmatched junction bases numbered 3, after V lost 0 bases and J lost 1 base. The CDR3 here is CASSLAGGMSYEQYF. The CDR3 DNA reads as TGCGCCAGCAGCTTGGCGGGGGGGATGTCCTACGAGCAGTACTTC.

The CDR3 loop is CASSDYLDEQFF. CDR3 DNA sequence: TGCGCCAGCAGTGACTACCTGGATGAGCAGTTCTTC. The chain employs TRBV10-1 and TRBJ2-1, with D uncertain. Trimming removed 3 bases at V and 8 bases at J, with 8 bases between. Germline CDR1 WNHNN, CDR2 SYGVQD (reference sequence). The length of the CDR3 is 12 residues.

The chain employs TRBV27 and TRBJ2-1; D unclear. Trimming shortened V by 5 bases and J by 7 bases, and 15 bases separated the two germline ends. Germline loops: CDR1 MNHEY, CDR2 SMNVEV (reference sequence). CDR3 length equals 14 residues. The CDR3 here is CASSPRALGNEQFF. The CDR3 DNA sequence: TGTGCCAGCAGTCCACGGGCACTCGGGAATGAGCAGTTCTTC.

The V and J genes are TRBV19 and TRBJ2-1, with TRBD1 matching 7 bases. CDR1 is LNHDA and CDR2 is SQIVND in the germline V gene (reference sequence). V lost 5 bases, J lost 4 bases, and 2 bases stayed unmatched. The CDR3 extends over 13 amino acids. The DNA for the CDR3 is TGTGCCAGTAGTCGACAGGGATACAATGAGCAGTTCTTC. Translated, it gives CASSRQGYNEQFF.

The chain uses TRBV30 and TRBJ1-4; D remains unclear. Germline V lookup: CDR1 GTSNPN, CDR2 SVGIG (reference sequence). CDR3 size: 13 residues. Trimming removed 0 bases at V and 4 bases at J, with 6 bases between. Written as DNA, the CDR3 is TGTGCCTGGAGTGTCCTGGGTAATGAAAAACTGTTTTTT. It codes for CAWSVLGNEKLFF.

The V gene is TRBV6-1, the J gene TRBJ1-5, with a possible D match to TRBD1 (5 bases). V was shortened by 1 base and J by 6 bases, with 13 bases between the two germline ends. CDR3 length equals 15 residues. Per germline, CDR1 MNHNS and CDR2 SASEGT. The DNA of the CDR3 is TGTGCCAGCAGTGAAGATAGGGACGGCCTTCAGCCCCAGCATTTT. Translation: CASSEDRDGLQPQHF.

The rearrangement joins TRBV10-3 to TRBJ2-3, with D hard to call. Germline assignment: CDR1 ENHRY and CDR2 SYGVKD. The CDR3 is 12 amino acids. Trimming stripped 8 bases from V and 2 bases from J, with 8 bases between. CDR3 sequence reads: CAIGSDTDTQYF. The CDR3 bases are TGTGCCATCGGCTCTGACACAGATACGCAGTATTTT.

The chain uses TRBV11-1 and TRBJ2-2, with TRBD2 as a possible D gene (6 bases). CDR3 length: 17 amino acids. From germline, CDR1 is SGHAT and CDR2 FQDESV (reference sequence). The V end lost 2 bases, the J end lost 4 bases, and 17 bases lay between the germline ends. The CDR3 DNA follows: TGTGCCAGCAGCTTATATAACCCTTCGCGGGGCACCGGGGAGCTGTTTTTT. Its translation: CASSLYNPSRGTGELFF.

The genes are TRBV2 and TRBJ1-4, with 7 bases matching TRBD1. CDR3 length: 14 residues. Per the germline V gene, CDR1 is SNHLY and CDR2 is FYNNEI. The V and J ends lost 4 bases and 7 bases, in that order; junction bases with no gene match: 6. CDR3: CASSVEGAGEKLFF. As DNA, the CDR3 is TGTGCCAGCAGTGTAGAGGGGGCAGGTGAAAAACTGTTTTTT.

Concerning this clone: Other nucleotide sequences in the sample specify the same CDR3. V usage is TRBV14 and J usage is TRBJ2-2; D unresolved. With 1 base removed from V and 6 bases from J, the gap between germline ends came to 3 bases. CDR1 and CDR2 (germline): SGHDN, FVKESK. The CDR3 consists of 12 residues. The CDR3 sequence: CASSQVSGELFF. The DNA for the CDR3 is TGTGCCAGCAGCCAAGTATCCGGGGAGCTGTTTTTT. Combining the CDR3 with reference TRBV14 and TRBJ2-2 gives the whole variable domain EAGVTQFPSHSVIEKGQTVTLRCDPISGHDNLYWYRRVMGKEIKFLLHFVKESKQDESGMPNNRFLAERTGGTYSTLKVQPAELEDSGVYFCASSQVSGELFFGEGSRLTVL.

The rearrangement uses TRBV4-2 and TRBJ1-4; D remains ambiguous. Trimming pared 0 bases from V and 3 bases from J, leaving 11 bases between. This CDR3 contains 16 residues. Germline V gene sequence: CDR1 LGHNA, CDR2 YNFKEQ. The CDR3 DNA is TGTGCCAGCAGCCAAGATCCGTCCAGACCTAATGAAAAACTGTTTTTT. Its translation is CASSQDPSRPNEKLFF.

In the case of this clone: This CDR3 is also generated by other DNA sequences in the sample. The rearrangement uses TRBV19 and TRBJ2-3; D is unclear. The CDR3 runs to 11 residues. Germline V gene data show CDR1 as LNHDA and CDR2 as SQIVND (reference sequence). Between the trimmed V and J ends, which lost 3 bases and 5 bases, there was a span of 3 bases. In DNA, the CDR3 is TGTGCCAGTAGTATTCGAGATACGCAGTATTTT. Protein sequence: CASSIRDTQYF. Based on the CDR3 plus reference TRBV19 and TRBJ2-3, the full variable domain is DGGITQSPKYLFRKEGQNVTLSCEQNLNHDAMYWYRQDPGQGLRLIYYSQIVNDFQKGDIAEGYSVSREKKESFPLTVTSAQKNPTAFYLCASSIRDTQYFGPGTRLTVL.

This chain's CDR3 is CASSKGQGRYGYTF. The CDR3 DNA reads as TGTGCCAGCAGCAAGGGACAGGGAAGGTATGGCTACACCTTC. The rearrangement links TRBV28 to TRBJ1-2, with 9 bases identical to TRBD1. CDR3 size: 14 residues. V shed 6 bases and J 5 bases; nucleotides not matched to a gene: 7. Germline CDR1 and CDR2: MDHEN and SYDVKM.

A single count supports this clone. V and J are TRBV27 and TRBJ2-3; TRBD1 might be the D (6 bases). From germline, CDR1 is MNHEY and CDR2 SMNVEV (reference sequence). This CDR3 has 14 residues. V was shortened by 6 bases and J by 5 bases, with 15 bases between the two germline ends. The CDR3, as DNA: TGTGCCAGCAGCAAAAACAGGGTTGGAGATACGCAGTATTTT. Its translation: CASSKNRVGDTQYF.

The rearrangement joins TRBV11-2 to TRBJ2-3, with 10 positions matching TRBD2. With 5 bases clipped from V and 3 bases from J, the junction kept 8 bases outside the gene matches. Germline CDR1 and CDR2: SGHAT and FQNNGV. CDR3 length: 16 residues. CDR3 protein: CASSLQLAGATDTQYF. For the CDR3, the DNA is TGTGCCAGCAGCCTCCAGCTAGCGGGGGCTACAGATACGCAGTATTTT.

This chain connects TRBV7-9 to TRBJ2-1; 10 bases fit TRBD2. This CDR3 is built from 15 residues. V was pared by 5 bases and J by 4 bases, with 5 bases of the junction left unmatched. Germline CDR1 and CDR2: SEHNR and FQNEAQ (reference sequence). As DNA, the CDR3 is TGTGCCAGCAGCGGTGGACTAGCGGAGTACAATGAGCAGTTCTTC. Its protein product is CASSGGLAEYNEQFF.

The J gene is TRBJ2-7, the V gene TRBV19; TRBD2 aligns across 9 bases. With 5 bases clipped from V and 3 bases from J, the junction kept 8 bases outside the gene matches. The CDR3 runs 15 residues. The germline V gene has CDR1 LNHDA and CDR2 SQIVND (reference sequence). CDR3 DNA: TGTGCCAGTAGTGTCCTTCTAGCGGGGAACTACGAGCAGTACTTC. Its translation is CASSVLLAGNYEQYF. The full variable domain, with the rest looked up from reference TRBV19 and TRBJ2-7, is DGGITQSPKYLFRKEGQNVTLSCEQNLNHDAMYWYRQDPGQGLRLIYYSQIVNDFQKGDIAEGYSVSREKKESFPLTVTSAQKNPTAFYLCASSVLLAGNYEQYFGPGTRLTVT.

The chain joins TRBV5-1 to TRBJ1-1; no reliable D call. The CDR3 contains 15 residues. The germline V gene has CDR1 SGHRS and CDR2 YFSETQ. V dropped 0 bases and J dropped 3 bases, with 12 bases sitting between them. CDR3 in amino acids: CASSLGQEGYTEAFF. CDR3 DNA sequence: TGCGCCAGCAGCTTGGGGCAAGAGGGTTACACTGAAGCTTTCTTT.

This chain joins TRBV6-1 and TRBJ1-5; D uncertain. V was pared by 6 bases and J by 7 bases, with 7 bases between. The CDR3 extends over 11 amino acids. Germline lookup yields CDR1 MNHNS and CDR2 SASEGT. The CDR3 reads CASRKRQPQHF. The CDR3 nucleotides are TGTGCCAGCAGGAAGAGGCAGCCCCAGCATTTT.

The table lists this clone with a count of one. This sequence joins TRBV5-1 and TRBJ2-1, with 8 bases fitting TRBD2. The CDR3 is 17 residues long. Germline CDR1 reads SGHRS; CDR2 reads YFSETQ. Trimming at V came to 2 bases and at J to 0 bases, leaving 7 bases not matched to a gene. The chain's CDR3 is CASSFYPSGSSYNEQFF. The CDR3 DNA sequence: TGCGCCAGCAGCTTCTATCCAAGCGGGAGCTCCTACAATGAGCAGTTCTTC.

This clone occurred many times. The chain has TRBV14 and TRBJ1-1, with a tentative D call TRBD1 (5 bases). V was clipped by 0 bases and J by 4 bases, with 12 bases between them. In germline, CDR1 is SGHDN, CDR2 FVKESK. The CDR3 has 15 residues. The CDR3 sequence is CASSQEGALATEAFF. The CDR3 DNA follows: TGTGCCAGCAGCCAAGAAGGGGCCCTTGCCACTGAAGCTTTCTTT.

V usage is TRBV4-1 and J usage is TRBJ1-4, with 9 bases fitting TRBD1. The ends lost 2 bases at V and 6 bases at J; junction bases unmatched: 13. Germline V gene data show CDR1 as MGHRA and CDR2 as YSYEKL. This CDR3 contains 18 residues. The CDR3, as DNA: TGCGCCAGCAGCCAACGCCACGGGCTACAGGGGGCCCATGAAAAACTGTTTTTT. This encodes CASSQRHGLQGAHEKLFF.

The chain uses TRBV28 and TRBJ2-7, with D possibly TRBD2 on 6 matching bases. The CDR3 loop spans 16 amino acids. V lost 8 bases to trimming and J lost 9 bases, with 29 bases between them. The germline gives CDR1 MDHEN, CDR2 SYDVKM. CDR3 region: CASSHTGTVAYAAQYF. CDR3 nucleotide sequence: TGTGCCAGCTCTCATACCGGGACTGTTGCATACGCGGCGCAGTACTTC.

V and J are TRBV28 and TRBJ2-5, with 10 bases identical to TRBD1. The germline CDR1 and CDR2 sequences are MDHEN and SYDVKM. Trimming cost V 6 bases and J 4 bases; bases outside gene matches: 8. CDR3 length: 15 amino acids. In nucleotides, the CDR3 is TGTGCCAGCAGCGTGACAGGGGGCGGAACAGAGACCCAGTACTTC. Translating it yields CASSVTGGGTETQYF.